This note documents a single TCR beta chain sequence. Its antigen is not known. These data originate in a study of cytomegalovirus exposure and HLA in healthy donors. Primers: 60 Vbeta forward and 13 Jbeta reverse. Method: immunoSEQ multiplex PCR; TCRdb's copy keeps in-frame clones and lacks some. The data contain about 98,000 clones, about 74% of them seen just once; the ten biggest clones take up approximately 1.8%. Whole-study findings and limits: Fewer N-insertions than the roughly 670-donor mean were reportedly shown by an Asian-associated ancestry cluster in a later analysis. Researchers reported from a later analysis that most CMV-associated TCR beta chains appeared HLA-restricted.

Trimming cost V 0 bases and J 4 bases, with 8 bases left between them. This CDR3 contains 13 residues. CDR1 and CDR2 (germline): SGDLS, YYNGEE. The chain joins TRBV9 to TRBJ2-7; D is unresolved. The sequence was obtained from a male donor in good health and CMV-seronegative. The sample comprised PBMCs. CDR3 in amino acids: CASSVGHEYEQYF. The CDR3 region has the DNA TGTGCCAGCAGCGTAGGACATGAATACGAGCAGTACTTC.